This TCR beta chain was obtained from a study of blood T cell repertoires in COVID-19. Study background: The United States, Italy and Spain supplied acute and convalescent COVID-19 samples.

Those who participated ranged in age from 18 to 89 years and resided in 20 to 25 US areas. Original methodology: Amplification of reference gene primers was used by the study to estimate nucleated cell counts. Measured with immunoSEQ multiplex PCR; TCRdb has only the in-frame clones, and not every one. D and trimming were read from the DNA, whereas the V and J calls and clone size are those reported in that table. Of about 260,000 clones detected, approximately 88% appear once; the ten largest clones hold 0.95% to 1.5%. This clone appeared many times. The receptor's source is a woman aged 40 to 50 with acute COVID-19. Source material: PBMCs or T cells enriched from blood (not recorded which).

This chain's CDR3 is CAISETLVGQGYQPQHF. CDR3 DNA: TGTGCCATCAGTGAGACCCTAGTGGGACAGGGGTATCAGCCCCAGCATTTT. The chain has TRBV10-3 and TRBJ1-5, with 10 nucleotides matching TRBD1. The V segment lost 2 bases and the J segment 5 bases; nucleotides outside the gene matches: 9. The CDR3 extends over 17 amino acids. CDR1 is ENHRY, CDR2 SYGVKD, per germline.